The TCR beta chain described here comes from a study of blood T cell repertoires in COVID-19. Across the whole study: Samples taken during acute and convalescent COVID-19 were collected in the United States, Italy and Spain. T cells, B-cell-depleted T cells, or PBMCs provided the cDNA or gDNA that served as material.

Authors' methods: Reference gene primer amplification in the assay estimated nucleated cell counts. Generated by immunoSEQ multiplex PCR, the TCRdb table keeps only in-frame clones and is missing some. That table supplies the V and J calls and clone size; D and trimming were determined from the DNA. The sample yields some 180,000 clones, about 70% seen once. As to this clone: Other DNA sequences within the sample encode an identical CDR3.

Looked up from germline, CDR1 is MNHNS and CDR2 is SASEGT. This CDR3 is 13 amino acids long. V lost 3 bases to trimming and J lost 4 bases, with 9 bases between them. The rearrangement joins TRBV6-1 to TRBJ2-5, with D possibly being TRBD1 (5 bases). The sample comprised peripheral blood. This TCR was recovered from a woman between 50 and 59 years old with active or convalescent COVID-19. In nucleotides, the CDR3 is TGTGCCAGCAGTGATAGGGGAAGAGAGACCCAGTACTTC. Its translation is CASSDRGRETQYF.